One sample yielded the 21 T cell receptor beta chains listed below, sequenced in a study of blood T cells in healthy people across ages. Using a J-beta primer mix together with a sample-barcoded 5' primer, a second PCR was run for roughly 6 to 11 cycles. TCRdb used MiXCR to reprocess the 5' RACE reads, holding one entry per CDR3 protein. The sample yields 1.5 million to 2 million distinct CDR3 sequences, 34% seen once. Sample: blood. The receptors here all came from a woman aged 25 to 39 in good health.

The J gene is TRBJ2-1, the V gene TRBV7-8; D is undetermined. Trimming removed 10 bases at V and 6 bases at J, with 19 bases between. CDR1 is SGHVS and CDR2 is FQNEAQ in the germline V gene. The CDR3 totals 14 residues. The CDR3 is CATHPPTYTNEQFF. The CDR3 region has the DNA TGTGCCACCCATCCCCCCACTTATACCAATGAGCAGTTCTTC.

This chain connects TRBV12-3 or TRBV12-4 to TRBJ1-1; a possible D gene is TRBD1 (5 bases). This CDR3 spans 13 amino acids. V shed 8 bases and J shed 0 bases, with 10 bases lying between them. The CDR3 spells CASGGGMNTEAFF. DNA of the CDR3: TGTGCCAGCGGGGGGGGGATGAACACTGAAGCTTTCTTT.

In regard to this clonotype: The conserved phenylalanine or tryptophan is not found at the CDR3 terminus, so this likely reflects a read error. The rearrangement links TRBV12-3 or TRBV12-4 to TRBJ2-3; the match to TRBD1 covers 8 bases. This CDR3 region has 16 residues. V gave up 6 bases and J gave up 4 bases; unmatched junction bases: 12. The CDR3 protein is CASSPGTGEIADTQYS. The CDR3 nucleotides read TGTGCCAGCAGCCCCGGGACAGGAGAAATCGCAGATACGCAGTATTCT.

Comments on this clonotype: A much larger clone differs by one base, so this may be a read error. The chain couples TRBV7-3 to TRBJ2-5; D is possibly TRBD2 (5 bases). This CDR3 contains 15 residues. Trimming stripped 2 bases from V and 11 bases from J, with 21 bases between. CDR1 is SGHTA and CDR2 is FQGTGA in the germline V gene. The CDR3 region is CASSLGPAAYNEQYF. The CDR3 DNA sequence: TGTGCCAGCAGCTTAGGGCCAGCGGCCTACAATGAGCAGTACTTC.

Details on this clonotype: The missing conserved phenylalanine or tryptophan at the end of this CDR3 makes a read error likely. The chain is built from TRBV20-1 and TRBJ2-4; maybe TRBD2 (5 bases). The DNA end is a closer match to TRBJ2-7, so the J assignment may be wrong. Looked up from germline, CDR1 is DFQATT and CDR2 is SNEGSKA (reference sequence). CDR3 length: 14 residues. In DNA form, the CDR3 reads TGCAGTGCTAGAGATCCGGGGTCTTCCTACGAGCAGTACTGC. It codes for CSARDPGSSYEQYC.

The table lists this clonotype with a few counts. This rearrangement joins TRBV2 to TRBJ1-2; no firm D call. The CDR3 loop spans 15 amino acids. Germline V CDR1 and CDR2: SNHLY, FYNNEI. The V and J ends lost 1 base and 2 bases respectively, with 11 bases between them. The CDR3 region is CASSEGGRRNYGYTF. The DNA of the CDR3 is TGTGCCAGCAGTGAAGGAGGAAGGCGAAACTATGGCTACACCTTC.

This clonotype was detected only a few times. V is TRBV7-6 and J is TRBJ2-5, with a tentative D call TRBD1 (6 bases). Per the germline V gene, CDR1 is SGHVS and CDR2 is FNYEAQ. There are 15 residues in the CDR3. V dropped 5 bases and J dropped 1 base, with 14 bases sitting between them. In DNA form, the CDR3 reads TGTGCCAGCAGCCCCCCAGACAGGACCCAAGAGACCCAGTACTTC. Protein sequence: CASSPPDRTQETQYF.

Details on this clonotype: A much larger clone differs from this one at a single base, so this may be a read error. The J gene is TRBJ2-3, the V gene TRBV29-1; D unresolved. The CDR3 is 13 amino acids. The V gene's germline CDR1 is SQVTM and CDR2 ANQGSEA. CDR3 nucleotides: TGCAGCGTTGAGGGTGCGGTCACAGATACGCGGTATTTT. Its translation is CSVEGAVTDTRYF.

The V gene is TRBV19, the J gene TRBJ2-1; 14 nucleotides match TRBD2. Germline V gene sequence: CDR1 LNHDA, CDR2 SQIVND (reference sequence). The V and J ends lost 5 bases and 0 bases, in that order; junction bases with no gene match: 3. The CDR3 has 17 amino acids. This CDR3 reads CASSDGLAGGSYNEQFF. The CDR3 nucleotides are TGTGCCAGTAGTGACGGACTAGCGGGAGGCTCCTACAATGAGCAGTTCTTC.

V is TRBV20-1 and J is TRBJ1-6; the match to TRBD1 covers 7 bases. V lost 0 bases to trimming and J lost 9 bases; unmatched junction nucleotides: 14. The CDR3 spans 17 residues. Germline V CDR1 and CDR2: DFQATT, SNEGSKA (reference sequence). The CDR3 DNA is TGCAGTGCTAGAGATCAAGGGCGGGCAGGGGGGATTTCACCCCTCCACTTT. Its protein is CSARDQGRAGGISPLHF.

Only a few counts were recorded for this clonotype. The chain is built from TRBV2 and TRBJ2-1; 9 nucleotides line up with TRBD2. Germline CDR1 is SNHLY and CDR2 is FYNNEI. V dropped 1 base and J dropped 6; count of bases not matched to a gene: 4. This CDR3 is built from 15 residues. This CDR3 is CASSEGSGGLNEQFF. DNA of the CDR3: TGTGCCAGCAGTGAAGGTAGCGGGGGCCTCAATGAGCAGTTCTTC.

This clonotype was picked up a small number of times. Here the CDR3 reads CASSGSQYEQYF. The CDR3 nucleotides read TGCGCCTCGAGCGGGAGTCAGTACGAGCAGTACTTC. This chain joins TRBV10-2 and TRBJ2-7; TRBD2 aligns across 8 bases. Germline CDR1 WSHSY, CDR2 SAAADI. V lost 11 bases, J lost 4 bases, and 7 bases stayed unmatched. CDR3 length: 12 residues.

This clonotype has a handful of counts. The chain uses TRBV6-1 and TRBJ1-2; D unclear. CDR3 length: 14 residues. Germline V gene data show CDR1 as MNHNS and CDR2 as SASEGT. Trimming took 2 bases from V and 2 from J, leaving 9 bases between them. CDR3 amino acids: CASSEMTENYGYTF. The CDR3 DNA sequence: TGTGCCAGCAGTGAAATGACGGAAAACTATGGCTACACCTTC.

The chain links TRBV18 to TRBJ2-7, with unresolved D. This CDR3 contains 12 residues. From germline, CDR1 is KGHSH and CDR2 LQKENI. V was cut by 4 bases and J by 5 bases, with 9 bases left in between. CDR3 nucleotides: TGTGCCAGCTCACTTACGTACGACGAGCAGTACTTC. Its translation is CASSLTYDEQYF.

The chain is built from TRBV7-9 and TRBJ1-2; D possibly corresponds to TRBD1 (6 bases). V lost 4 bases and J lost 1, with 10 bases in between. The V gene's germline CDR1 is SEHNR and CDR2 FQNEAQ (reference sequence). This CDR3 is built from 14 residues. CDR3 amino acids: CASSWRDNNYGYTF. The CDR3 DNA follows: TGTGCCAGCAGCTGGCGGGACAATAACTATGGCTACACCTTC.

The chain combines TRBV18 with TRBJ2-1, with D perhaps matching TRBD1 or TRBD2 (5 bases each). There are 16 residues in the CDR3. Germline CDR1 and CDR2: KGHSH and LQKENI. V lost 3 bases and J lost 2, with 14 bases in between. For the CDR3, the DNA is TGTGCCAGCTCACCGAACAGGCAGGGACCCTACAATGAGCAGTTCTTC. Protein product: CASSPNRQGPYNEQFF.

This rearrangement joins TRBV4-1 to TRBJ1-4; 10 bases align to TRBD1. CDR3 length equals 17 residues. CDR1 is MGHRA, CDR2 YSYEKL, per germline. The trim removed 1 base at V and 5 bases at J, leaving 7 bases unmatched. DNA of the CDR3: TGCGCCAGCAGCCAAGCGCGGGACAGGGGTTTCAATGAAAAACTGTTTTTT. Translating gives CASSQARDRGFNEKLFF.

A few counts support this clonotype. Mismatch with germline at one junction end may stem from a read error. The chain recombines TRBV12-3 or TRBV12-4 with TRBJ2-1, with D possibly being TRBD1 (5 bases). The CDR3 consists of 14 residues. In DNA, the CDR3 is TGCGCCAGCAGTTTCCCCCCAGGGTCAGATGAGCAGTTCTTC. Translated: CASSFPPGSDEQFF.

This chain links TRBV15 with TRBJ2-7; TRBD2 matches at 10 bases. Germline CDR1 is LNHNV and CDR2 is YYDKDF (reference sequence). V lost 0 bases and J lost 2; bases outside the gene matches: 4. The CDR3 totals 16 residues. The CDR3 nucleotides are TGTGCCACCAGCAGAGATTGGCTAGCGGGGGCCTACGAGCAGTACTTC. It is translated as CATSRDWLAGAYEQYF.

There are a few counts of this clonotype. The rearrangement joins TRBV7-9 to TRBJ2-5, with D hard to call. Germline loops: CDR1 SEHNR, CDR2 FQNEAQ (reference sequence). This CDR3 has 14 residues. The V end lost 0 bases, the J end lost 5 bases, and 10 bases lay between the germline ends. The CDR3 loop reads CASSLAYVSETQYF. CDR3 DNA sequence: TGTGCCAGCAGCTTAGCGTATGTATCGGAGACCCAGTACTTC.

In its sample, this clonotype was seen a few times. The genes are TRBV4-1 and TRBJ2-2; D possibly corresponds to TRBD1 (6 bases). Germline lookup yields CDR1 MGHRA and CDR2 YSYEKL. The V end lost 6 bases, the J end lost 6 bases, and 17 bases lay between the germline ends. This CDR3 is built from 15 residues. The CDR3 region is CASSESTGSSGELFF. For the CDR3, the DNA is TGCGCCAGCAGTGAGTCAACAGGGAGCTCCGGGGAGCTGTTTTTT.